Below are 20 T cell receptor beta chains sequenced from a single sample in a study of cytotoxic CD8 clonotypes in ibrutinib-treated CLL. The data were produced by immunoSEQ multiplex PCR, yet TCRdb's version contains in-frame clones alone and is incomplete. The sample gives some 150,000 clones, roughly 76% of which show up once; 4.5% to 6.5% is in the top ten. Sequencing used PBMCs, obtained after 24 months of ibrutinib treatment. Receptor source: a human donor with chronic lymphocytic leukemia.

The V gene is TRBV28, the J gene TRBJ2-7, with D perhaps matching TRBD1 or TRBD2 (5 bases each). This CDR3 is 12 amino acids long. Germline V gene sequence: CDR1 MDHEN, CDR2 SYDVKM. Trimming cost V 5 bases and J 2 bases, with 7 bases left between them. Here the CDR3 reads CASSEGTYEQYF. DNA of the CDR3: TGTGCCAGCAGTGAGGGGACCTACGAGCAGTACTTC.

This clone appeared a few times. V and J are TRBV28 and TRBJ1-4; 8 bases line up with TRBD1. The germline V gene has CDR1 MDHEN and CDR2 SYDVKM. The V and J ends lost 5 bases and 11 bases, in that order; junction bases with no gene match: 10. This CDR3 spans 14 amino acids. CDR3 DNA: TGTGCCAGCAGTCCTCAGGGGGCCGGAAGGAAACTGTTTTTT. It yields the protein CASSPQGAGRKLFF.

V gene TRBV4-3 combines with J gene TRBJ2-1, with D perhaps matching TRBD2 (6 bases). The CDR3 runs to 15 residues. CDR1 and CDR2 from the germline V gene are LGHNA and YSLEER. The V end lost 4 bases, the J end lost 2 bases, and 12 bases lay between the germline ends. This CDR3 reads CASSLLAGPYNEQFF. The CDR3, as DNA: TGCGCCAGCAGCCTTCTTGCGGGACCCTACAATGAGCAGTTCTTC.

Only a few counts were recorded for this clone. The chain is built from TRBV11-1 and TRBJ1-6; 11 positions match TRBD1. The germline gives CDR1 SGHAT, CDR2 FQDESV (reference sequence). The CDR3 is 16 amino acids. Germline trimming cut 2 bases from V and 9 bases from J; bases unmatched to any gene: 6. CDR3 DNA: TGTGCCAGCAGCTTAACGGCGGGACAGGGGGGTTCACCCCTCCACTTT. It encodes CASSLTAGQGGSPLHF.

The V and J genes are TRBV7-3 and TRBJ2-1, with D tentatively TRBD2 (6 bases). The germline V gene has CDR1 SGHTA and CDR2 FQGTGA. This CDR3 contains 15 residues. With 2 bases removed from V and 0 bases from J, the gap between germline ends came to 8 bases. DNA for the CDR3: TGTGCCAGCAGCTTAGACGGGAGCTCCTACAATGAGCAGTTCTTC. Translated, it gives CASSLDGSSYNEQFF.

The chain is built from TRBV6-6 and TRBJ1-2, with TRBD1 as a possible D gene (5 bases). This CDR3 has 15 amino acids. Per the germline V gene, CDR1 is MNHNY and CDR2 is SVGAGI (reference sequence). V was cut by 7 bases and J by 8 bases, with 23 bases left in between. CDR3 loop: CASTKQGWLASGYTF. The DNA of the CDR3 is TGTGCCAGCACCAAGCAGGGTTGGCTGGCAAGCGGCTACACCTTC.

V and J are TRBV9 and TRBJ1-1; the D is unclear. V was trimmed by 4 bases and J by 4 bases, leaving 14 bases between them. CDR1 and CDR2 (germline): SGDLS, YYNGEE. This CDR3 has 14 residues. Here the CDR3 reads CASSRGPFGTEAFF. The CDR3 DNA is TGTGCCAGCAGCAGAGGACCCTTCGGCACTGAAGCTTTCTTT. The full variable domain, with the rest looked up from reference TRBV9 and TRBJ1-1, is DSGVTQTPKHLITATGQRVTLRCSPRSGDLSVYWYQQSLDQGLQFLIQYYNGEERAKGNILERFSAQQFPDLHSELNLSSLELGDSALYFCASSRGPFGTEAFFGQGTRLTVV.

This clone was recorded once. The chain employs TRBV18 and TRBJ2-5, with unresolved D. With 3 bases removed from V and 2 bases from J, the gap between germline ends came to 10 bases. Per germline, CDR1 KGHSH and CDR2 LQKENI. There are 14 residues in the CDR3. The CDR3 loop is CASSPESQQETQYF. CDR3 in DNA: TGTGCCAGCTCACCGGAAAGCCAGCAAGAGACCCAGTACTTC.

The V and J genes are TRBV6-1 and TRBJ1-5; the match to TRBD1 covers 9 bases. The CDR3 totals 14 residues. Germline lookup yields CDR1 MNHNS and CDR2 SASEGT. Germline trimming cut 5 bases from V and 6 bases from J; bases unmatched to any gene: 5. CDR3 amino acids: CASSPGTGSQPQHF. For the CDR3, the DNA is TGTGCCAGCAGTCCCGGGACAGGGAGTCAGCCCCAGCATTTT.

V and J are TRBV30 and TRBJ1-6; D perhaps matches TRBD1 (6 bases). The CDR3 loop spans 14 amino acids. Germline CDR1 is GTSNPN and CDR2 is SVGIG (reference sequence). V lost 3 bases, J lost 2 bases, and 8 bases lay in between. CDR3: CAWRGGTYNSPLHF. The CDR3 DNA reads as TGTGCCTGGAGGGGGGGCACCTATAATTCACCCCTCCACTTT.

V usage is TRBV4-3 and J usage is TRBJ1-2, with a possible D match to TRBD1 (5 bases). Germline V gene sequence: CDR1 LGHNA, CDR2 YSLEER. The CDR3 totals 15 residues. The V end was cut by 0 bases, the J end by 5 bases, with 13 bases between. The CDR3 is CASSQEGVRGYGYTF. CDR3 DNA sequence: TGCGCCAGCAGCCAAGAAGGGGTACGGGGTTATGGCTACACCTTC.

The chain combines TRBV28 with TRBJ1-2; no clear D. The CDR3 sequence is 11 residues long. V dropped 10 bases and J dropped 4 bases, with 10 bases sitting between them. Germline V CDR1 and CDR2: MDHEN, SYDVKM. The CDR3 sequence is CATRPLYGYTF. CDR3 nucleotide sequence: TGTGCCACCCGCCCCCTCTATGGCTACACCTTC.

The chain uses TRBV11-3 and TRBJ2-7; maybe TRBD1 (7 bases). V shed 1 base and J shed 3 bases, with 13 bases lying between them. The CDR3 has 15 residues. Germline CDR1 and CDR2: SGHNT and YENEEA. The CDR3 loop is CASSLGAGGYYEQYF. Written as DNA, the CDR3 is TGTGCCAGCAGCTTAGGCGCAGGGGGGTACTACGAGCAGTACTTC. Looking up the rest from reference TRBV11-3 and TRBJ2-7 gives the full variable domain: EAGVVQSPRYKIIEKKQPVAFWCNPISGHNTLYWYLQNLGQGPELLIRYENEEAVDDSQLPKDRFSAERLKGVDSTLKIQPAELGDSAVYLCASSLGAGGYYEQYFGPGTRLTVT.

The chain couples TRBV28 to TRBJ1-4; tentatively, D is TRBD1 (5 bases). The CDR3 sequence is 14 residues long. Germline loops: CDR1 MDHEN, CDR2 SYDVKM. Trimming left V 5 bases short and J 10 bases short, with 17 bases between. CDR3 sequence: CASSPVLWGGKLFF. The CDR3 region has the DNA TGTGCCAGCAGTCCGGTTTTATGGGGGGGAAAACTGTTTTTT.

In nucleotides, the CDR3 is TGTGCCAGCAGTTACGGCAGGGTGGGGTGGGGCACTGAAGCTTTCTTT. It encodes CASSYGRVGWGTEAFF. The chain carries TRBV6-5 and TRBJ1-1; a possible D gene is TRBD1 (5 bases). The CDR3 extends over 16 amino acids. Germline lookup yields CDR1 MNHEY and CDR2 SVGAGI. V lost 2 bases and J lost 4, with 17 bases in between.

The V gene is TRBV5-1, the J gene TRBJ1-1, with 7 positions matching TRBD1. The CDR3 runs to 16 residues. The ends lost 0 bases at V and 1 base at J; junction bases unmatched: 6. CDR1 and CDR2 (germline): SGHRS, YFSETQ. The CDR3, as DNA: TGCGCCAGCAGCTTGGCCGAACAGGGGTGGAACACTGAAGCTTTCTTT. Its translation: CASSLAEQGWNTEAFF.

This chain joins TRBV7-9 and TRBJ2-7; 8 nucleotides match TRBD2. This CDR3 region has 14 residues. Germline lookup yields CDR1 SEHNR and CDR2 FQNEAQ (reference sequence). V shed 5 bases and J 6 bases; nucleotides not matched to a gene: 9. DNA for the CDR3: TGTGCCAGCAGCCCCCGGGGGGGGCCGGGCGAGCAGTACTTC. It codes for CASSPRGGPGEQYF.

In nucleotides, the CDR3 is TGTGCCAGCATCGGGGGGGCTAGCTACTACGAGCAGTACTTC. Its protein product is CASIGGASYYEQYF. This chain uses TRBV28 with TRBJ2-7, with TRBD2 matching over 8 bases. This CDR3 is 14 amino acids long. Looked up from germline, CDR1 is MDHEN and CDR2 is SYDVKM. V was pared by 7 bases and J by 3 bases, with 8 bases of the junction left unmatched.

CDR3 sequence: CASSQEGLAGADTQYF. The DNA for the CDR3 is TGTGCCAGCAGCCAAGAGGGGCTAGCGGGAGCAGATACGCAGTATTTT. The chain uses TRBV4-2 and TRBJ2-3, with 10 positions matching TRBD2. CDR1 and CDR2 (germline): LGHNA, YNFKEQ. The CDR3 has 16 amino acids. The J segment lost 4 bases and the V segment lost 0 bases, leaving 4 bases of the junction unmatched.

In DNA form, the CDR3 reads TGTGCCAGCACCACAAACCGGGGCTACACCTTC. Its protein product is CASTTNRGYTF. The gene calls are TRBV28 and TRBJ1-2, with no clear D. There are 11 residues in the CDR3. Trimming stripped 7 bases from V and 8 bases from J, with 11 bases between. Germline V gene lookup returns CDR1 MDHEN and CDR2 SYDVKM.